Shown below are 31 T cell receptor beta chains from a single sample sequenced in a study of OX40 agonist ivuxolimab in advanced cancers. The table came from immunoSEQ multiplex PCR; TCRdb's copy has only in-frame clones and leaves some out. The table has around 70,000 clones, roughly nine tenths seen once. Sample: CD4+ or CD8+ T cells sorted from blood, taken in a trial of the OX40 agonist ivuxolimab. The receptors shown here come from an adult with an advanced solid tumor such as melanoma, head and neck, liver or kidney cancer.

The chain employs TRBV19 and TRBJ2-5, with D perhaps matching TRBD2 (5 bases). Trimming took 6 bases from V and 4 from J, leaving 6 bases between them. The CDR3 covers 11 residues. CDR1 is LNHDA and CDR2 is SQIVND in the germline V gene (reference sequence). The CDR3 protein is CASRRAETQYF. The CDR3 DNA sequence: TGTGCCAGTAGGAGGGCAGAGACCCAGTACTTC.

J is TRBJ2-5 and V is TRBV18; 8 bases are a match to TRBD1. This CDR3 has 16 amino acids. Germline trimming cut 4 bases from V and 0 bases from J; bases unmatched to any gene: 7. Germline CDR1 and CDR2: KGHSH and LQKENI. Written as DNA, the CDR3 is TGTGCCAGCTCACTCCGGCAGGGGGCGGACCAAGAGACCCAGTACTTC. Protein sequence: CASSLRQGADQETQYF. The variable domain in full, completed from reference TRBV18 and TRBJ2-5, reads NAGVMQNPRHLVRRRGQEARLRCSPMKGHSHVYWYRQLPEEGLKFMVYLQKENIIDESGMPKERFSAEFPKEGPSILRIQQVVRGDSAAYFCASSLRQGADQETQYFGPGTRLLVL.

J is TRBJ2-7 and V is TRBV19, with D possibly called TRBD1 or TRBD2 (5 bases each). Trimming shortened V by 1 base and J by 2 bases, and 12 bases separated the two germline ends. This CDR3 has 15 amino acids. The germline V gene encodes CDR1 LNHDA and CDR2 SQIVND (reference sequence). The DNA for the CDR3 is TGTGCCAGTAGTATAGCTAGGGGACCCGCCTACGAGCAGTACTTC. This encodes CASSIARGPAYEQYF.

V usage is TRBV5-1 and J usage is TRBJ2-7; a weak D match, TRBD1 (6 bases). CDR3 length: 14 residues. Germline CDR1 reads SGHRS; CDR2 reads YFSETQ. Trimming stripped 0 bases from V and 3 bases from J, with 10 bases between. Written as DNA, the CDR3 is TGCGCCAGCAGCTTGGTACAGGGACGCTACGAGCAGTACTTC. It is translated as CASSLVQGRYEQYF.

The chain joins TRBV18 to TRBJ2-3; D is unclear. The CDR3 length is 15 residues. Looked up from germline, CDR1 is KGHSH and CDR2 is LQKENI. The ends were cut back, 0 bases at V and 2 bases at J, with 9 bases in the middle. The CDR3 sequence: CASSPPSQNTDTQYF. The CDR3 DNA sequence: TGTGCCAGCTCACCACCGAGCCAGAACACAGATACGCAGTATTTT.

This chain's CDR3 is CASSLSLGSGANVLTF. CDR3 DNA: TGTGCCAGCAGCTTAAGTCTGGGGTCTGGGGCCAACGTCCTGACTTTC. The chain combines TRBV7-3 with TRBJ2-6; no reliable D call. Trimming shortened V by 1 base and J by 1 base, and 8 bases separated the two germline ends. The CDR3 has 16 amino acids. Germline CDR1 is SGHTA and CDR2 is FQGTGA.

This chain connects TRBV5-4 to TRBJ2-7; D is ambiguous. The CDR3 runs to 14 residues. V lost 0 bases to trimming and J lost 2 bases, with 9 bases between them. Germline CDR1 and CDR2: SGHNT and YYREEE (reference sequence). The CDR3 DNA is TGTGCCAGCAGCTTGGCCGGCGCGGCCTACGAGCAGTACTTC. Amino acids: CASSLAGAAYEQYF.

The chain has TRBV6-5 and TRBJ2-1, with unresolved D. There are 13 residues in the CDR3. Germline-derived CDR1 and CDR2 are MNHEY and SVGAGI. Trimming took 6 bases from V and 10 from J, leaving 16 bases between them. The CDR3 loop reads CASSSPGVGEQFF. CDR3 coding DNA: TGTGCCAGCAGCTCTCCTGGCGTGGGGGAGCAGTTCTTC.

V usage is TRBV15 and J usage is TRBJ2-5, with D tentatively TRBD2 (5 bases). The CDR3 has 16 residues. V lost 2 bases to trimming and J lost 0 bases, with 13 bases between them. Germline CDR1 reads LNHNV; CDR2 reads YYDKDF (reference sequence). The CDR3 protein is CATSRSPRGHQETQYF. Here the CDR3 DNA reads TGTGCCACCAGCAGATCCCCCCGGGGTCACCAAGAGACCCAGTACTTC. Variable domain in full (rest from reference TRBV15 and TRBJ2-5): DAMVIQNPRYQVTQFGKPVTLSCSQTLNHNVMYWYQQKSSQAPKLLFHYYDKDFNNEADTPDNFQSRRPNTSFCFLDIRSPGLGDTAMYLCATSRSPRGHQETQYFGPGTRLLVL.

This chain uses TRBV28 with TRBJ1-1; 9 bases line up with TRBD1. This CDR3 has 13 residues. Per the germline V gene, CDR1 is MDHEN and CDR2 is SYDVKM. Trimming cost V 7 bases and J 11 bases; bases outside gene matches: 11. In nucleotides, the CDR3 is TGTGCCAGCACCTGGGCCTGGACAGGGGAGGCTTTCTTT. This translates into CASTWAWTGEAFF.

This clone was detected only once. V usage is TRBV6-5 and J usage is TRBJ1-3; TRBD1 aligns across 7 bases. This CDR3 has 11 amino acids. Germline V gene sequence: CDR1 MNHEY, CDR2 SVGAGI. V lost 5 bases, J lost 9 bases, and 1 base stayed unmatched. As DNA, the CDR3 is TGTGCCAGCAGTCCAGGGGGCACCATATATTTT. Amino acid sequence: CASSPGGTIYF.

The rearrangement uses TRBV27 and TRBJ2-7; 9 positions match TRBD1. Trimming removed 4 bases from V and 3 bases from J; junction bases left unmatched: 10. This CDR3 has 16 residues. CDR1 MNHEY and CDR2 SMNVEV come from the germline V gene (reference sequence). The CDR3 DNA reads TGTGCCAGCAGTTCGTCCCCCGGGACAGGGCTCTACGAGCAGTACTTC. Translated, it gives CASSSSPGTGLYEQYF.

The genes are TRBV2 and TRBJ2-7; D unresolved. The V gene's germline CDR1 is SNHLY and CDR2 FYNNEI. The CDR3 covers 12 residues. Trimming took 4 bases from V and 3 from J, leaving 7 bases between them. CDR3 DNA sequence: TGTGCCAGCAGTGCGTTTAACTACGAGCAGTACTTC. It yields the protein CASSAFNYEQYF.

The V and J genes are TRBV11-2 and TRBJ1-5, with 7 bases matching TRBD1. The V gene's germline CDR1 is SGHAT and CDR2 FQNNGV. V gave up 2 bases and J gave up 6 bases; unmatched junction bases: 4. The CDR3 is 14 residues long. This chain's CDR3 is CASSLTGAGQPQHF. CDR3 DNA sequence: TGTGCCAGCAGCTTAACAGGGGCTGGTCAGCCCCAGCATTTT.

The V call is TRBV27, the J call TRBJ2-3; TRBD1 or TRBD2 may be the D gene (5 bases each). V lost 3 bases to trimming and J lost 3 bases, with 10 bases between them. The germline CDR1 and CDR2 sequences are MNHEY and SMNVEV (reference sequence). This CDR3 has 14 residues. For the CDR3, the DNA is TGTGCCAGCAGTTTGAGGGGCTGGACAGATACGCAGTATTTT. It is translated as CASSLRGWTDTQYF.

The V call is TRBV5-1, the J call TRBJ2-5, with D perhaps TRBD1 (6 bases). V dropped 0 bases and J dropped 5 bases, with 11 bases sitting between them. The CDR3 totals 14 residues. Per the germline V gene, CDR1 is SGHRS and CDR2 is YFSETQ. CDR3 protein: CASSLGQGPETQYF. CDR3 coding DNA: TGCGCCAGCAGCTTGGGGCAGGGGCCTGAGACCCAGTACTTC.

This chain uses TRBV15 with TRBJ1-5; D call uncertain. This CDR3 region has 13 residues. CDR1 is LNHNV and CDR2 is YYDKDF in the germline V gene (reference sequence). Trimming took 1 base from V and 4 from J, leaving 5 bases between them. CDR3 loop: CATSRVRNQPQHF. The CDR3 nucleotides read TGTGCCACCAGCAGAGTGCGAAATCAGCCCCAGCATTTT.

The chain joins TRBV27 to TRBJ2-3; 8 positions match TRBD2. Germline CDR1 and CDR2: MNHEY and SMNVEV (reference sequence). V was clipped by 5 bases and J by 5 bases; unmatched bases: 15. The CDR3 extends over 17 amino acids. CDR3 protein: CASSPYSGANLLDTQYF. The DNA of the CDR3 is TGTGCCAGCAGTCCCTATAGCGGGGCTAACCTGCTAGATACGCAGTATTTT.

This chain's CDR3 is CASRRPGLAGNEQFF. The CDR3, as DNA: TGTGCCAGCAGGCGACCGGGACTAGCGGGCAATGAGCAGTTCTTC. The chain uses TRBV25-1 and TRBJ2-1; 12 bases map to TRBD2. The CDR3 has 15 amino acids. Germline V gene sequence: CDR1 MGHDK, CDR2 SYGVNS. With V trimmed by 6 bases and J by 6 bases, 6 bases remained unmatched.

The count of this clone is one. The V call is TRBV5-5, the J call TRBJ2-1; no reliable D call. The germline V gene encodes CDR1 SGHKS and CDR2 YYEKEE (reference sequence). The CDR3 runs to 11 residues. Trimming left V 1 base short and J 4 bases short, with 0 bases between. The CDR3 region has the DNA TGTGCCAGCAGCTTGTACAATGAGCAGTTCTTC. Translating it yields CASSLYNEQFF.

The chain has TRBV7-6 and TRBJ2-3, with D unclear. Germline CDR1 SGHVS, CDR2 FNYEAQ. V dropped 0 bases and J dropped 2 bases, with 3 bases sitting between them. The CDR3 length is 13 residues. CDR3 residues: CASSLAHTDTQYF. In nucleotides, the CDR3 is TGTGCCAGCAGCTTAGCCCACACAGATACGCAGTATTTT.

J is TRBJ1-6 and V is TRBV7-9; the D is unclear. V lost 0 bases, J lost 9 bases, and 6 bases lay in between. The CDR3 is made up of 13 amino acids. Germline loops: CDR1 SEHNR, CDR2 FQNEAQ (reference sequence). The chain's CDR3 is CASSLASGSPLHF. The CDR3 DNA is TGTGCCAGCAGCTTAGCCTCGGGTTCACCCCTCCACTTT.

V and J are TRBV6-6 and TRBJ2-1; no definite D call. This CDR3 is 11 amino acids long. CDR1 MNHNY and CDR2 SVGAGI come from the germline V gene (reference sequence). V was pared by 7 bases and J by 5 bases, with 6 bases between. The CDR3 reads CASTRNNEQFF. CDR3 nucleotides: TGTGCCAGCACTAGAAACAATGAGCAGTTCTTC.

The chain links TRBV7-2 to TRBJ1-2; D unclear. CDR1 and CDR2 from the germline V gene are SGHTA and FQGNSA. V lost 5 bases to trimming and J lost 9 bases, with 16 bases between them. The CDR3 totals 13 residues. The DNA for the CDR3 is TGTGCCAGCAGCGCCCACCCGCTCCAGAGCTACACCTTC. It is translated as CASSAHPLQSYTF.

The gene calls are TRBV5-4 and TRBJ2-6, with 10 bases that match TRBD1. The ends lost 3 bases at V and 2 bases at J; junction bases unmatched: 5. This CDR3 is 17 amino acids long. The V gene's germline CDR1 is SGHNT and CDR2 YYREEE (reference sequence). The CDR3 DNA sequence: TGTGCCAGCAGCTCGGGGACAGGGGAGGCTGGGGCCAACGTCCTGACTTTC. Translation gives CASSSGTGEAGANVLTF.

This chain links TRBV6-6 with TRBJ1-1; D perhaps matches TRBD1 (5 bases). The CDR3 is made up of 15 amino acids. The V and J ends lost 3 bases and 6 bases respectively, with 17 bases between them. Germline V lookup: CDR1 MNHNY, CDR2 SVGAGI (reference sequence). The CDR3 sequence: CASSYGGVRVAEAFF. In DNA, the CDR3 is TGTGCCAGCAGTTATGGGGGGGTGAGGGTGGCTGAAGCTTTCTTT.

This clone was detected only once. V and J are TRBV10-3 and TRBJ2-1, with 10 bases aligning to TRBD1. There are 16 residues in the CDR3. The V gene's germline CDR1 is ENHRY and CDR2 SYGVKD. The ends lost 1 base at V and 6 bases at J; junction bases unmatched: 6. CDR3 amino acids: CAISEFGGQGSNEQFF. Written as DNA, the CDR3 is TGTGCCATCAGTGAGTTTGGGGGACAGGGGAGCAATGAGCAGTTCTTC.

This CDR3 is CASSLAGAETQYF. The CDR3 coding sequence is TGTGCCAGCAGTTTGGCAGGGGCCGAGACCCAGTACTTC. The chain is built from TRBV28 and TRBJ2-5; D is perhaps TRBD1 (6 bases). The CDR3 runs to 13 residues. The ends were cut back, 3 bases at V and 5 bases at J, with 10 bases in the middle. CDR1 and CDR2 from the germline V gene are MDHEN and SYDVKM.

The chain uses TRBV7-2 and TRBJ1-2; no clear D. The V and J ends lost 5 bases and 1 base respectively, with 14 bases between them. The V gene's germline CDR1 is SGHTA and CDR2 FQGNSA. The CDR3 is 15 amino acids. CDR3 sequence: CASSRGGSVNYGYTF. The CDR3, as DNA: TGTGCCAGCAGCCGGGGTGGATCGGTTAACTATGGCTACACCTTC.

The CDR3 reads CASSKTGVRYEQYF. CDR3 DNA sequence: TGTGCCAGCAGTAAGACAGGGGTTAGGTACGAGCAGTACTTC. The chain combines TRBV28 with TRBJ2-7; 8 nucleotides align to TRBD1. V lost 5 bases and J lost 4; bases outside the gene matches: 7. The CDR3 has 14 residues. Germline V lookup: CDR1 MDHEN, CDR2 SYDVKM.

J is TRBJ2-5 and V is TRBV6-1; D gene unclear. The CDR3 spans 12 residues. The V end was cut by 4 bases, the J end by 3 bases, with 6 bases between. Germline-derived CDR1 and CDR2 are MNHNS and SASEGT. This CDR3 reads CASSVREETQYF. The CDR3 nucleotides are TGTGCCAGCAGTGTTCGGGAAGAGACCCAGTACTTC.